Below are 17 T cell receptor beta chains sequenced from a single sample in a study of T-cell reconstitution after alpha-beta-depleted transplantation in children. The TCRbeta library was prepared with unique molecular identifiers. TCRdb used MiXCR to reprocess the PCR reads, holding one entry per CDR3 protein. Among some 280,000 distinct CDR3 sequences listed, about 10% were seen once. The specimen comprised PBMCs from the stem cell graft donor, sampled from the stem cell graft. The receptors derive from a human donor who donated a stem cell graft to a child with SCID.

The chain combines TRBV5-6 with TRBJ1-5; weak D call: TRBD1 (6 bases). Trimming shortened V by 0 bases and J by 2 bases, and 15 bases separated the two germline ends. The CDR3 contains 17 residues. Germline V gene lookup returns CDR1 SGHDT and CDR2 YYEEEE. In DNA, the CDR3 is TGTGCCAGCAGCTTGGCGGGGGACATAGTAGGCAATCAGCCCCAGCATTTT. Amino acid sequence: CASSLAGDIVGNQPQHF.

The CDR3 sequence: CASSLEGNYEQYF. CDR3 in DNA: TGCGCCAGCAGCTTGGAGGGAAACTACGAGCAGTACTTC. The chain combines TRBV5-1 with TRBJ2-7; D is unresolved. The CDR3 loop spans 13 amino acids. The V end lost 0 bases, the J end lost 3 bases, and 7 bases lay between the germline ends. Germline V gene sequence: CDR1 SGHRS, CDR2 YFSETQ.

This clonotype was counted between two and nine times. The chain joins TRBV12-3 or TRBV12-4 to TRBJ2-1, with D maybe TRBD1 (6 bases). The CDR3 consists of 17 residues. V lost 6 bases, J lost 9 bases, and 27 bases lay in between. In nucleotides, the CDR3 is TGTGCCAGCAGCCCGGTCCCCCCAGGGGCGCCCAGCAGTGAGCAGTTCTTC. Translating gives CASSPVPPGAPSSEQFF.

This clonotype has only a few counts. V and J are TRBV25-1 and TRBJ1-2, with TRBD1 matching over 8 bases. The CDR3 totals 12 residues. Per the germline V gene, CDR1 is MGHDK and CDR2 is SYGVNS. Trimming at V came to 5 bases and at J to 8 bases, leaving 4 bases not matched to a gene. CDR3 nucleotides: TGTGCCAGCAGTTTCGACAGGGGCGGCTACACCTTC. This encodes CASSFDRGGYTF.

The gene calls are TRBV12-5 and TRBJ2-7; D gene uncertain. This CDR3 has 13 residues. The ends were cut back, 6 bases at V and 7 bases at J, with 16 bases in the middle. CDR1 LGHNT and CDR2 FRNRAP come from the germline V gene. The CDR3 bases are TGTGCTAGTGGAGACTCAGGTTTTCTTGAGCAGTACTTC. Translation: CASGDSGFLEQYF. Drawing the rest from reference TRBV12-5 and TRBJ2-7, the complete variable domain is DARVTQTPRHKVTEMGQEVTMRCQPILGHNTVFWYRQTMMQGLELLAYFRNRAPLDDSGMPKDRFSAEMPDATLATLKIQPSEPRDSAVYFCASGDSGFLEQYFGPGTRLTVT.

This clonotype was detected a few times. DNA of the CDR3: TGTGCCAGCAGTGAAGCGGGGGGTCCCTACAATGAGCAGTTCTTC. Translation: CASSEAGGPYNEQFF. J is TRBJ2-1 and V is TRBV2; tentative D call: TRBD2 (6 bases). The V end was cut by 0 bases, the J end by 2 bases, with 8 bases between. CDR1 and CDR2 (germline): SNHLY, FYNNEI. This CDR3 is 15 amino acids long.

The chain employs TRBV12-3 or TRBV12-4 and TRBJ2-7; D tentatively reads TRBD1 or TRBD2 (5 bases each). V was cut by 2 bases and J by 7 bases, with 15 bases left in between. This CDR3 is 14 amino acids long. The CDR3 loop reads CASSLSGKPGEQYF. The CDR3 DNA is TGTGCCAGCAGTTTATCAGGGAAACCGGGGGAGCAGTACTTC.

The chain joins TRBV20-1 to TRBJ2-2, with TRBD2 matching over 7 bases. Trimming at V came to 2 bases and at J to 6 bases, leaving 3 bases not matched to a gene. Germline-derived CDR1 and CDR2 are DFQATT and SNEGSKA (reference sequence). The length of the CDR3 is 13 residues. Here the CDR3 reads CSARMAGAGELFF. DNA for the CDR3: TGCAGTGCTAGAATGGCGGGGGCCGGGGAGCTGTTTTTT.

V and J are TRBV3-1 and TRBJ1-1, with D tentatively TRBD1 (6 bases). The CDR3 has 17 amino acids. V shed 5 bases and J shed 1 base, with 20 bases lying between them. Germline CDR1 LGHDT, CDR2 YNNKEL (reference sequence). The CDR3 reads CASSSGVGGVGNTEAFF. CDR3 coding DNA: TGTGCCAGCAGCTCAGGGGTCGGGGGAGTCGGGAACACTGAAGCTTTCTTT.

The chain couples TRBV12-3 or TRBV12-4 to TRBJ2-7, with 9 bases that match TRBD2. The V gene end was trimmed by 3 bases and the J gene end by 1 base; junction bases not matched to a gene: 7. This CDR3 contains 16 residues. The DNA of the CDR3 is TGTGCCAGCAGTTTGGGTAGCGGGGGCTTTTCCTACGAGCAGTACTTC. This translates into CASSLGSGGFSYEQYF.

V gene TRBV18 combines with J gene TRBJ2-5; 7 bases are a match to TRBD2. J lost 3 bases, V lost 2 bases, and 6 bases had no gene match. Germline CDR1 reads KGHSH; CDR2 reads LQKENI. CDR3 length: 15 residues. The CDR3 DNA reads as TGTGCCAGCTCACCAGGGGGACTAATTAAAGAGACCCAGTACTTC. This codes for CASSPGGLIKETQYF.

The chain couples TRBV19 to TRBJ2-3; D is undetermined. This CDR3 has 16 amino acids. V lost 4 bases and J lost 0, with 14 bases in between. Germline V gives CDR1 LNHDA, CDR2 SQIVND (reference sequence). CDR3 in amino acids: CASSTPRFPSTDTQYF. The CDR3, as DNA: TGTGCCAGTAGTACCCCGCGGTTCCCTAGCACAGATACGCAGTATTTT.

This sequence joins TRBV6-5 and TRBJ2-1; D gene uncertain. There are 12 residues in the CDR3. Trimming removed 7 bases at V and 0 bases at J, with 4 bases between. Looked up from germline, CDR1 is MNHEY and CDR2 is SVGAGI. The CDR3, as DNA: TGTGCCAGCATGGGCTCCTACAATGAGCAGTTCTTC. Amino acids: CASMGSYNEQFF.

This clonotype has just a few counts. The chain couples TRBV5-6 to TRBJ2-5; TRBD2 agrees at 13 bases. V lost 4 bases to trimming and J lost 5 bases; unmatched junction nucleotides: 8. The CDR3 consists of 16 residues. The germline CDR1 and CDR2 sequences are SGHDT and YYEEEE. CDR3: CASSKGLAGAKETQYF. The CDR3 DNA is TGTGCCAGCAGCAAAGGACTAGCGGGGGCCAAGGAGACCCAGTACTTC.

The chain combines TRBV3-1 with TRBJ2-5, with TRBD2 matching over 10 bases. The ends lost 0 bases at V and 5 bases at J; junction bases unmatched: 6. The germline gives CDR1 LGHDT, CDR2 YNNKEL (reference sequence). CDR3 length: 16 residues. This CDR3 reads CASSQDPLAGVETQYF. The CDR3 DNA reads TGTGCCAGCAGCCAAGATCCCCTAGCGGGGGTGGAGACCCAGTACTTC.

This rearrangement joins TRBV20-1 to TRBJ2-7; perhaps TRBD1 as D (5 bases). Germline lookup yields CDR1 DFQATT and CDR2 SNEGSKA (reference sequence). This CDR3 comprises 14 residues. Trimming stripped 3 bases from V and 2 bases from J, with 14 bases between. CDR3 protein: CSASPWGLPYEQYF. The CDR3 nucleotides read TGCAGTGCTAGTCCTTGGGGCTTACCCTACGAGCAGTACTTC.

The chain joins TRBV15 to TRBJ1-1; no reliable D call. The germline CDR1 and CDR2 sequences are LNHNV and YYDKDF (reference sequence). Trimming left V 5 bases short and J 7 bases short, with 20 bases between. The CDR3 runs to 15 residues. The CDR3, as DNA: TGTGCCACCAGCCCTGAGGGCGACAATTCGGATGAAGCTTTCTTT. It codes for CATSPEGDNSDEAFF.